The clone carrying this T cell receptor beta chain was seen many times. Time point indicated: pre-sensitization, week 0. Treatment specified: therapeutic diphenylcyclopropenone sensitization with weekly scalp DPC. These data originate in a study of human T cells and chemical hapten exposure. One entry per CDR3 protein results from TCRdb running MiXCR on the RACE reads. The sample has more than 300,000 distinct CDR3 sequences, 5.1% seen once. The V gene end was trimmed by 7 bases and the J gene end by 3 bases; junction bases not matched to a gene: 6. CDR1 and CDR2 from the germline V gene are GTSNPN and SVGIG (reference sequence). This CDR3 is 13 amino acids long.

The sample consisted of whole blood, taken in connection with sensitization to the hapten diphenylcyclopropenone (DPC). The clonotype was recovered from a woman aged 45-59 years with alopecia areata. Some clones in this sample may be carry-over from other donors' samples. The V call is TRBV30, the J call TRBJ2-7; TRBD2 matches 10 bases. This chain's CDR3 is CASTLAGNYEQYF. CDR3 in DNA: TGTGCCTCGACACTAGCGGGGAACTACGAGCAGTACTTC. The variable domain in full, with the rest retrieved from reference TRBV30 and TRBJ2-7, is SQTIHQWPATLVQPVGSPLSLECTVEGTSNPNLYWYRQAAGRGLQLLFYSVGIGQISSEVPQNLSASRPQDRQFILSSKKLLLSDSGFYLCASTLAGNYEQYFGPGTRLTVT.